The present T cell receptor beta chain was sequenced within a study of glioma-infiltrating T cells. The overall study: Glioblastomas were WHO grade IV, sampled at first diagnosis; low-grade were grade II.

This clonotype was seen a handful of times. Germline-derived CDR1 and CDR2 are SGHNT and YENEEA. The CDR3 runs 17 residues. V gave up 4 bases and J gave up 5 bases; unmatched junction bases: 8. TCR alpha and beta CDR3 regions were amplified from RNA using iRepertoire nested multiplex PCR. Each CDR3 protein gets one entry after TCRdb re-called the multiplex PCR reads with MiXCR. The sample comprises 400,000 or so distinct CDR3 sequences, 41% of which are singletons, and 12% rests with the top ten. J is TRBJ2-3 and V is TRBV11-3, with 14 positions matching TRBD2. Sequencing was performed on glioma tissue, nonneoplastic brain tissue, or PBMCs (not recorded which). This TCR was sampled from a human donor with low-grade glioma or glioblastoma, undergoing nonglioma brain surgery, or in good health (not recorded which). The CDR3, as DNA: TGTGCCAGCAGCTCCCTTGGACTAGCGGGAGGCTTAGATACGCAGTATTTT. Encoded protein: CASSSLGLAGGLDTQYF.